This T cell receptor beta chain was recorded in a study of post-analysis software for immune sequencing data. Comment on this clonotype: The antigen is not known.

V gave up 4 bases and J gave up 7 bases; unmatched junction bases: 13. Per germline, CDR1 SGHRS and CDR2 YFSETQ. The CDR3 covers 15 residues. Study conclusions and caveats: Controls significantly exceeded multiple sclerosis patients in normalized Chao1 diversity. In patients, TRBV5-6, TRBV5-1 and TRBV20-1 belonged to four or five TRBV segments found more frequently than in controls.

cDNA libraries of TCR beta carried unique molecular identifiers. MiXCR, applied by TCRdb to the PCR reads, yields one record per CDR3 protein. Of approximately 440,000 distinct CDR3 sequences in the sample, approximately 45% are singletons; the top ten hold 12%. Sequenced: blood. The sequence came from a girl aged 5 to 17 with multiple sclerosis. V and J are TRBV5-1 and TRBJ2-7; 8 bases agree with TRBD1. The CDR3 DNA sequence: TGCGCCAGCAGCCAACGGACAGGGATTCGTGATGAGCAGTACTTC. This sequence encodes CASSQRTGIRDEQYF. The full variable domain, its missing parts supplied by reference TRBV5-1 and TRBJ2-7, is KAGVTQTPRYLIKTRGQQVTLSCSPISGHRSVSWYQQTPGQGLQFLFEYFSETQRNKGNFPGRFSGRQFSNSRSEMNVSTLELGDSALYLCASSQRTGIRDEQYFGPGTRLTVT.